This T cell receptor (beta chain) was recovered during a study of blood T cells in healthy people across ages. Study-wide background: Capturing about one barcoded beta molecule per two T cells was achieved by template switching.

A second PCR, run for 7 to 11 cycles, used a sample-barcoded 5' primer plus a J-beta primer mix. Every molecule of cDNA carried a tag from a template-switch adaptor with 12 random nucleotides. CDR3-containing paired-end reads numbered at least 2.5 million in each sample. TCRdb re-analysed the 5' RACE reads in MiXCR, keeping a single row per CDR3 protein. The repertoire holds around 1.7 million distinct CDR3 sequences, with roughly 27% as singletons. This CDR3 is 13 amino acids long. Germline V gene sequence: CDR1 DFQATT, CDR2 SNEGSKA (reference sequence). V dropped 0 bases and J dropped 6 bases, with 11 bases sitting between them. Donors were healthy Caucasian individuals from Russia aged about 6 to 100. The sample holds many counts of this clonotype.

This receptor was taken from a woman aged 30 to 39 in good health. Input material: blood. The chain joins TRBV20-1 to TRBJ1-2; no firm D call. CDR3 sequence (DNA): TGCAGTGCTAGAGATCTTCGGCCTGATGGCTACACCTTC. It encodes CSARDLRPDGYTF.